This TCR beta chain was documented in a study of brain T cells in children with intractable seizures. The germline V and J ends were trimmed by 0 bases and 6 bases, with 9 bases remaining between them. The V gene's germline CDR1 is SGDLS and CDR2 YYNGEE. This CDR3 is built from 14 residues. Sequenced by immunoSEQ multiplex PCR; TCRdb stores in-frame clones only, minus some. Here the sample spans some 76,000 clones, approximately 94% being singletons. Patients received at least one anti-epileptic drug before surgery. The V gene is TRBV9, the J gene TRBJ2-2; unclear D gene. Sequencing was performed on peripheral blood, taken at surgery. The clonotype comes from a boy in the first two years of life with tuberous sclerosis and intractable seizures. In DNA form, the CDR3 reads TGTGCCAGCAGCGTAGATCAGGATGCCGGGGAGCTGTTTTTT. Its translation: CASSVDQDAGELFF.